A selection of T cell receptor beta chains follows, all from one sample in a study of cytomegalovirus exposure and HLA in healthy donors. Generated by immunoSEQ multiplex PCR, the TCRdb table keeps only in-frame clones and is missing some. The sample has approximately 130,000 clones, approximately 78% seen once. The specimen was PBMCs. The receptors stem from a middle-aged woman in good health and CMV-seronegative. CDR3s include the opening cysteine and the closing phenylalanine or tryptophan. Fields, in order: J gene, D gene, clone size, V gene, CDR3 DNA, CDR3 protein. The D gene is left open where the match is weak. Where a row states a size, it is once, few, many or the class of an expanded clone; other rows omit it.

j_call: TRBJ2-1; d_call: TRBD2; clone_size: -; v_call: TRBV7-2; cdr3_nt: TGTGCCAGCAGCCCACTAGCGGAAATATACAATGAGCAGTTCTTC; cdr3_aa: CASSPLAEIYNEQFF
j_call: TRBJ2-7; d_call: TRBD1; clone_size: -; v_call: TRBV6-6; cdr3_nt: TGTGCCAGCAGCCCGACAGGGCTCAACGAGCAGTACTTC; cdr3_aa: CASSPTGLNEQYF
j_call: TRBJ1-5; d_call: -; clone_size: -; v_call: TRBV5-6; cdr3_nt: TGTGCCAGCAGCCCCTATGGGGGCGATCAGCCCCAGCATTTT; cdr3_aa: CASSPYGGDQPQHF
j_call: TRBJ1-6; d_call: TRBD1; clone_size: few; v_call: TRBV14; cdr3_nt: TGTGCCAGCAGCCCCGGACAGGGTTCAACCTCACCCCTCCACTTT; cdr3_aa: CASSPGQGSTSPLHF
j_call: TRBJ2-1; d_call: -; clone_size: once; v_call: TRBV7-9; cdr3_nt: TGTGCCAGCAGCGCTCCACTTGTGGAGCAGTTCTTC; cdr3_aa: CASSAPLVEQFF
j_call: TRBJ1-1; d_call: -; clone_size: -; v_call: TRBV2; cdr3_nt: TGTGCCAGCAGTGAGTTCATGAACACTGAAGCTTTCTTT; cdr3_aa: CASSEFMNTEAFF
j_call: TRBJ2-3; d_call: -; clone_size: -; v_call: TRBV5-1; cdr3_nt: TGCGCCAGCAGCTGGGGTCTAGCAACAGATACGCAGTATTTT; cdr3_aa: CASSWGLATDTQYF
j_call: TRBJ1-4; d_call: -; clone_size: -; v_call: TRBV19; cdr3_nt: TGTGCCAGTAAGGGGTTGGATGAAAAACTGTTTTTT; cdr3_aa: CASKGLDEKLFF
j_call: TRBJ2-7; d_call: TRBD2; clone_size: -; v_call: TRBV5-4; cdr3_nt: TGTGCCAGCAGCTTGGTAGGGCGGGAGGTCCCTTACGAGCAGTACTTC; cdr3_aa: CASSLVGREVPYEQYF
j_call: TRBJ2-7; d_call: -; clone_size: -; v_call: TRBV15; cdr3_nt: TGTGCCACCAGCAGAGGGGGACTGTCCTACGAGCAGTACTTC; cdr3_aa: CATSRGGLSYEQYF
j_call: TRBJ2-7; d_call: -; clone_size: -; v_call: TRBV25-1; cdr3_nt: TGTGCCAGCAGTGCGGGGGCCTACGAGCAGTACTTC; cdr3_aa: CASSAGAYEQYF